This entry lists 20 T cell receptor beta chains sequenced from one sample in a study of shared clonotypes between healthy human individuals. Sequencing used immunoSEQ multiplex PCR; TCRdb keeps in-frame clones, though not all of them. The sample lists 2 million to 3 million clones, over 85% occurring once. Material for sequencing was naive CD4+ T cells from PBMCs. The subset was: CD45RA+ positively selected. Receptors were obtained from a man younger than 35 in good health. Some clones in this sample may be carry-over from other donors' samples.

The CDR3 region is CASSTWTGQNEKLFF. The DNA of the CDR3 is TGCGCCAGCAGCACCTGGACAGGTCAAAATGAAAAACTGTTTTTT. This chain uses TRBV5-1 with TRBJ1-4; 7 bases are a match to TRBD1. This CDR3 region has 15 residues. The junction had 8 bases not matched to a gene; V was cut back by 4 bases and J by 5 bases. Germline V gives CDR1 SGHRS, CDR2 YFSETQ.

The chain couples TRBV10-2 to TRBJ2-7; D is perhaps TRBD2 (6 bases). The V and J ends lost 3 bases and 2 bases respectively, with 11 bases between them. In germline, CDR1 is WSHSY, CDR2 SAAADI. This CDR3 is built from 14 residues. The CDR3 loop reads CASSEKGGPYEQYF. The CDR3 region has the DNA TGCGCCAGCAGTGAAAAAGGAGGGCCCTACGAGCAGTACTTC.

The chain carries TRBV18 and TRBJ2-1; D is ambiguous. The CDR3 sequence is 12 residues long. Deletions cut 2 bases from V and 8 bases from J, with 7 bases between. Germline V gene sequence: CDR1 KGHSH, CDR2 LQKENI. DNA for the CDR3: TGTGCCAGCTCACCAACCCCCGATGAGCAGTTCTTC. Translation: CASSPTPDEQFF.

The CDR3 DNA sequence: TGTGCCTGGAGTGCTTTGGCCCTTGCTGGAAACACCATATATTTT. It encodes CAWSALALAGNTIYF. This chain links TRBV30 with TRBJ1-3; D not resolved. CDR1 and CDR2 from the germline V gene are GTSNPN and SVGIG (reference sequence). The CDR3 is 15 residues long. The germline V and J ends were trimmed by 1 base and 2 bases, with 12 bases remaining between them.

V and J are TRBV6-4 and TRBJ1-4; 9 nucleotides line up with TRBD1. Germline V gene data show CDR1 as MRHNA and CDR2 as SNTAGT. The V segment lost 4 bases and the J segment 5 bases; nucleotides outside the gene matches: 5. The CDR3 runs 15 residues. The CDR3 reads CASSALGTGNEKLFF. CDR3 bases: TGTGCCAGCAGTGCCCTAGGGACAGGGAATGAAAAACTGTTTTTT.

The rearrangement links TRBV27 to TRBJ2-5, with D hard to call. The CDR3 sequence is 11 residues long. V was cut by 6 bases and J by 7 bases, with 9 bases left in between. Germline CDR1 is MNHEY and CDR2 is SMNVEV (reference sequence). In DNA form, the CDR3 reads TGTGCCAGCAGCACGCGAGGGACCCAGTACTTC. Translating it yields CASSTRGTQYF.

The chain carries TRBV28 and TRBJ2-7, with 7 bases aligning to TRBD2. Germline loops: CDR1 MDHEN, CDR2 SYDVKM. V shed 1 base and J 2 bases; nucleotides not matched to a gene: 5. This CDR3 region has 15 residues. The CDR3, as DNA: TGTGCCAGCAGTTTATCGCGGGAGCCCCCCTACGAGCAGTACTTC. It yields the protein CASSLSREPPYEQYF. The full variable domain, with the rest looked up from reference TRBV28 and TRBJ2-7, is DVKVTQSSRYLVKRTGEKVFLECVQDMDHENMFWYRQDPGLGLRLIYFSYDVKMKEKGDIPEGYSVSREKKERFSLILESASTNQTSMYLCASSLSREPPYEQYFGPGTRLTVT.

The chain carries TRBV6-5 and TRBJ2-3; either TRBD1 or TRBD2 may fit D (5 bases each). The CDR3 is 15 residues long. Germline V gives CDR1 MNHEY, CDR2 SVGAGI. Deletions cut 0 bases from V and 4 bases from J, with 11 bases between. For the CDR3, the DNA is TGTGCCAGCAGTTACTCTTGGGACCCAGCAGATACGCAGTATTTT. Amino acids: CASSYSWDPADTQYF.

The V call is TRBV19, the J call TRBJ1-1; unclear D gene. The CDR3 totals 16 residues. V was pared by 3 bases and J by 0 bases, with 14 bases between. Per the germline V gene, CDR1 is LNHDA and CDR2 is SQIVND (reference sequence). The CDR3 nucleotides are TGTGCCAGTAGTATCAGTTCAGGCAGACTGAACACTGAAGCTTTCTTT. It is translated as CASSISSGRLNTEAFF.

With respect to this clone: The sample holds other DNA sequences that translate to the same CDR3. The V gene is TRBV29-1, the J gene TRBJ2-3; D not certain. Germline CDR1 and CDR2: SQVTM and ANQGSEA. Between the trimmed V and J ends, which lost 6 bases and 3 bases, there was a span of 4 bases. This CDR3 region has 10 residues. The CDR3 loop is CSVETDTQYF. In DNA form, the CDR3 reads TGCAGCGTAGAGACAGATACGCAGTATTTT.

The chain links TRBV9 to TRBJ1-3; D might be TRBD1 (5 bases). CDR1 is SGDLS and CDR2 is YYNGEE in the germline V gene. CDR3 length: 14 residues. V dropped 0 bases and J dropped 2 bases, with 6 bases sitting between them. CDR3 nucleotides: TGTGCCAGCAGCGTAGCAGGGACTGGAAACACCATATATTTT. Translation gives CASSVAGTGNTIYF.

This sequence joins TRBV5-1 and TRBJ2-2, with D maybe TRBD2 (6 bases). V was pared by 3 bases and J by 6 bases, with 12 bases between. Germline V gene lookup returns CDR1 SGHRS and CDR2 YFSETQ. This CDR3 has 14 residues. This CDR3 is CASSSNLASGELFF. In DNA, the CDR3 is TGCGCCAGCAGCTCCAACCTAGCGTCCGGGGAGCTGTTTTTT.

The chain recombines TRBV28 with TRBJ1-1; D possibly corresponds to TRBD1 (5 bases). The CDR3 runs 15 residues. V lost 0 bases, J lost 1 base, and 9 bases lay in between. Germline loops: CDR1 MDHEN, CDR2 SYDVKM. The CDR3 DNA reads TGTGCCAGCAGTTTATGGGGGACCCAGAACACTGAAGCTTTCTTT. Its translation: CASSLWGTQNTEAFF.

The chain couples TRBV20-1 to TRBJ2-7; D gene ambiguous. The V end lost 3 bases, the J end lost 8 bases, and 11 bases lay between the germline ends. Germline values: CDR1 DFQATT, CDR2 SNEGSKA (reference sequence). CDR3 length: 11 amino acids. For the CDR3, the DNA is TGCAGTGCTAGGCTCGACCCCAAGCAGTACTTC. Protein sequence: CSARLDPKQYF.

V usage is TRBV28 and J usage is TRBJ1-2; 9 nucleotides align to TRBD1. The V segment lost 4 bases and the J segment 8 bases; nucleotides outside the gene matches: 8. The CDR3 spans 14 residues. The germline V gene has CDR1 MDHEN and CDR2 SYDVKM. The CDR3 DNA reads TGTGCCAGCAGTTCACCACCTGACAGGGGGGGCTACACCTTC. Encoded protein: CASSSPPDRGGYTF.

The sample holds a few counts of this clone. This rearrangement joins TRBV28 to TRBJ1-4, with D maybe TRBD1 (6 bases). V was shortened by 5 bases and J by 7 bases, with 11 bases between the two germline ends. This CDR3 contains 13 residues. CDR1 and CDR2 (germline): MDHEN, SYDVKM. CDR3 nucleotide sequence: TGTGCCAGCAGTCCCGGGACACTTGAAAAACTGTTTTTT. This sequence encodes CASSPGTLEKLFF.

The CDR3 coding sequence is TGTGCCAGCAGTTCCAGACTAGCGGGAGATACGCAGTATTTT. This sequence encodes CASSSRLAGDTQYF. The chain is built from TRBV5-4 and TRBJ2-3, with 10 bases matching TRBD2. With V trimmed by 5 bases and J by 5 bases, 5 bases remained unmatched. This CDR3 is 14 amino acids long. Germline V gene lookup returns CDR1 SGHNT and CDR2 YYREEE (reference sequence).

The V and J genes are TRBV5-1 and TRBJ2-4; D possibly corresponds to TRBD1 (6 bases). The CDR3 length is 14 residues. Germline lookup yields CDR1 SGHRS and CDR2 YFSETQ. V shed 4 bases and J shed 7 bases, with 15 bases lying between them. The CDR3 is CASSLSGERNIQYF. For the CDR3, the DNA is TGCGCCAGCAGCCTGTCAGGGGAAAGGAACATTCAGTACTTC.

This rearrangement joins TRBV19 to TRBJ1-2, with D uncertain. This CDR3 comprises 14 residues. V lost 6 bases to trimming and J lost 4 bases, with 15 bases between them. In germline, CDR1 is LNHDA, CDR2 SQIVND (reference sequence). This CDR3 is CASRPGEGGYGYTF. The CDR3 DNA reads as TGTGCCAGTAGGCCGGGCGAGGGTGGCTATGGCTACACCTTC.

This chain links TRBV19 with TRBJ2-1; 11 positions match TRBD2. Germline values: CDR1 LNHDA, CDR2 SQIVND (reference sequence). This CDR3 has 16 amino acids. Germline trimming cut 8 bases from V and 6 bases from J; bases unmatched to any gene: 12. The CDR3 loop is CASYGLAGGEGNEQFF. CDR3 in DNA: TGTGCCAGTTATGGGCTAGCGGGAGGAGAGGGCAATGAGCAGTTCTTC.